This TCR beta chain derives from a study of cytomegalovirus exposure and HLA in healthy donors. Study results and limitations: TRBV6-2, TRBV6-3 and some other V segments were unresolvable in 87-base-pair reads.

This clone was seen a few times. The antigen is not known. The germline CDR1 and CDR2 sequences are MNHNY and SVGAGI (reference sequence). The CDR3 is made up of 15 amino acids. The V end lost 2 bases, the J end lost 7 bases, and 14 bases lay between the germline ends. PCR involved 60 Vbeta and 13 Jbeta primers. Produced via immunoSEQ multiplex PCR; TCRdb's table is partial and in-frame only. This sample has roughly 100,000 clones, with around 82% found just once. Every donor was a healthy person donating bone marrow. The origin of this receptor is a woman aged 18-30 years in good health and CMV-seropositive. Material: PBMCs. The chain joins TRBV6-6 to TRBJ1-4; possibly TRBD1 for D (6 bases). CDR3 DNA: TGTGCCAGCAGTTACAAAGACAGGTTCGGTGAAAAACTGTTTTTT. It is translated as CASSYKDRFGEKLFF.